This T cell receptor (beta chain) was captured in a study of CD4+ T cells in melanoma. General observations from the study: Reportedly, melanoma neoantigen-specific CD4+ T cells showed varied differentiation states. A reported correlation linked neoantigen-specific CD4+ T cells to CD8+, macrophage and B cell function.

CDR1 and CDR2 (germline): PRHDT, FYEKMQ (reference sequence). This CDR3 contains 17 residues. V lost 4 bases and J 1 base, leaving 16 bases between the germline ends. Profiling relied on immunoSEQ multiplex PCR, and the TCRdb table lists in-frame clones only, not all of them. The table includes more than 7,000 clones, over 55% detected once. Regarding this clone: As yet, its antigen is unknown.

Sequencing used cells from a culture (not recorded whether cultured in vitro). The source is a human donor with melanoma. The chain employs TRBV13 and TRBJ2-2; the D call may be TRBD1 or TRBD2 (6 bases each). CDR3 coding DNA: TGTGCCAGCAGCTCGACATACAGGGACTTGAACACCGGGGAGCTGTTTTTT. Residues: CASSSTYRDLNTGELFF.